The 28 T cell receptor beta chains presented below share a single source sample, sequenced in a study of blood T cell repertoires in COVID-19. Some clones are missing from TCRdb's copy, which holds only in-frame ones; the method was immunoSEQ multiplex PCR. Here the sample spans more than 250,000 clones, roughly 85% being singletons. What was sequenced was PBMCs or T cells enriched from blood (not recorded which). These receptors all stem from a man aged 35 to 55 who had been exposed to COVID-19.

The table lists this clone with a count of one. The chain employs TRBV11-3 and TRBJ2-2, with TRBD2 matching 7 bases. Germline V gene data show CDR1 as SGHNT and CDR2 as YENEEA. The CDR3 has 15 residues. V shed 1 base, J shed 7 bases, and the junction held 6 bases outside the gene matches. CDR3 bases: TGTGCCAGCAGCTTAGGCGGGAGCGTAGGCGGGGAGCTGTTTTTT. Protein sequence: CASSLGGSVGGELFF.

The gene calls are TRBV15 and TRBJ2-4, with D uncertain. Germline loops: CDR1 LNHNV, CDR2 YYDKDF (reference sequence). Trimming cost V 0 bases and J 0 bases, with 9 bases left between them. The CDR3 is made up of 16 amino acids. This CDR3 reads CATSRDVSLAKNIQYF. CDR3 coding DNA: TGTGCCACCAGCAGAGATGTCAGTTTAGCCAAAAACATTCAGTACTTC.

The V call is TRBV3-1 (or the pseudogene TRBV3-2), the J call TRBJ2-6; D is uncertain. This CDR3 has 17 residues. The germline V gene has CDR1 LGHDT and CDR2 YNNKEL (reference sequence). The V and J ends lost 3 bases and 0 bases respectively, with 12 bases between them. The CDR3 DNA is TGTGCCAGCAGCCAGTTGACGGGTAGCTCTGGGGCCAACGTCCTGACTTTC. Translation: CASSQLTGSSGANVLTF.

The chain recombines TRBV9 with TRBJ2-7; no clear D. Germline CDR1 is SGDLS and CDR2 is YYNGEE. V was clipped by 2 bases and J by 7 bases, with 19 bases between them. The CDR3 is 15 residues long. The CDR3 loop is CASSVRPIAHREQYF. The DNA of the CDR3 is TGTGCCAGCAGCGTTCGACCGATAGCTCATAGGGAGCAGTACTTC.

The chain combines TRBV7-6 with TRBJ2-6, with a weak D call TRBD2 (5 bases). Trimming took off 2 bases at V and 0 bases at J, with 5 bases between the two ends. The germline V gene has CDR1 SGHVS and CDR2 FNYEAQ. The CDR3 runs to 15 residues. The CDR3 protein is CASSLRDSGANVLTF. DNA for the CDR3: TGTGCCAGCAGCTTACGGGACTCTGGGGCCAACGTCCTGACTTTC.

The CDR3 region has the DNA TGTGCCAGCAGAGGTTTTGGGGGGGCGCGGGGCGAGCAGTACTTC. Translated, it gives CASRGFGGARGEQYF. V is TRBV7-9 and J is TRBJ2-7; D is possibly TRBD2 (7 bases). Between the trimmed V and J ends, which lost 6 bases and 6 bases, there was a span of 21 bases. In germline, CDR1 is SEHNR, CDR2 FQNEAQ (reference sequence). This CDR3 comprises 15 residues.

Details on this clone: The conserved phenylalanine or tryptophan is not found at the CDR3 terminus, so this likely reflects a read error. The limits of the CDR3 on the DNA are not certain, so only TCRdb's listed CDR3 is given. The chain joins TRBV11-3 to TRBJ2-7; no DNA check was done on the table's D call, TRBD2. CDR1 is SGHNT and CDR2 is YENEEA in the germline V gene. The CDR3 totals 15 residues, both ends included. The CDR3 spells CAIEVSGDFGLAGNY.

The gene calls are TRBV10-3 and TRBJ1-1; tentatively, D is TRBD1 (5 bases). Germline V gene data show CDR1 as ENHRY and CDR2 as SYGVKD. The ends were cut back, 0 bases at V and 10 bases at J, with 9 bases in the middle. This CDR3 has 12 residues. In DNA form, the CDR3 reads TGTGCCATCAGTGAGTCTGGGGGGTCAGCTTTCTTT. As protein: CAISESGGSAFF.

V and J are TRBV9 and TRBJ2-2; TRBD1 aligns across 9 bases. J was trimmed by 4 bases and V by 8 bases; bases with no gene match: 9. The CDR3 loop spans 15 amino acids. Germline CDR1 is SGDLS and CDR2 is YYNGEE. The CDR3 DNA is TGTGCCAGTCCCCCGGGACAGGGCGGCACCGGGGAGCTGTTTTTT. Translated: CASPPGQGGTGELFF. The entire variable domain, with the rest obtained from reference TRBV9 and TRBJ2-2, is as follows: DSGVTQTPKHLITATGQRVTLRCSPRSGDLSVYWYQQSLDQGLQFLIQYYNGEERAKGNILERFSAQQFPDLHSELNLSSLELGDSALYFCASPPGQGGTGELFFGEGSRLTVL.

This clone was recorded a few times. This rearrangement joins TRBV27 to TRBJ2-7, with D perhaps TRBD2 (8 bases). This CDR3 contains 17 residues. Germline CDR1 MNHEY, CDR2 SMNVEV (reference sequence). Trimming took 10 bases from V and 2 from J, leaving 27 bases between them. The CDR3 protein is CATSRTGPGRETYEQYF. The CDR3 DNA reads TGTGCCACCTCCAGGACAGGCCCCGGGAGGGAGACCTACGAGCAGTACTTC.

V and J are TRBV9 and TRBJ1-2, with 7 nucleotides matching TRBD1. Germline V lookup: CDR1 SGDLS, CDR2 YYNGEE. V shed 4 bases and J 2 bases; nucleotides not matched to a gene: 8. The CDR3 is made up of 15 amino acids. The CDR3 DNA follows: TGTGCCAGCAGCACGTTGACAGGGATCAACTATGGCTACACCTTC. Translating it yields CASSTLTGINYGYTF.

The chain combines TRBV18 with TRBJ1-5, with a weak D call TRBD1 (5 bases). Deletions cut 0 bases from V and 1 base from J, with 7 bases between. This CDR3 spans 15 amino acids. Germline values: CDR1 KGHSH, CDR2 LQKENI. CDR3 sequence reads: CASSPPGHSNQPQHF. The CDR3 nucleotides are TGTGCCAGCTCACCACCGGGGCACAGCAATCAGCCCCAGCATTTT.

Only a few counts were recorded for this clone. V usage is TRBV18 and J usage is TRBJ1-4; 9 bases match TRBD1. The CDR3 loop spans 14 amino acids. V was clipped by 2 bases and J by 6 bases; unmatched bases: 1. Germline V gives CDR1 KGHSH, CDR2 LQKENI. CDR3 loop: CASSPRTGDEKLFF. CDR3 DNA: TGTGCCAGCTCACCAAGGACAGGGGATGAAAAACTGTTTTTT.

This chain joins TRBV7-8 and TRBJ2-7, with 9 positions matching TRBD2. Looked up from germline, CDR1 is SGHVS and CDR2 is FQNEAQ. The CDR3 sequence is 15 residues long. The V gene end was trimmed by 8 bases and the J gene end by 4 bases; junction bases not matched to a gene: 12. The CDR3 spells CASGYRLAVKYEQYF. The CDR3 DNA sequence: TGTGCCAGCGGGTATCGACTAGCGGTAAAATACGAGCAGTACTTC.

In the case of this clone: A much larger clone differs by one base, so this may be a read error. V gene TRBV12-3 or TRBV12-4 combines with J gene TRBJ1-6; TRBD1 might be the D (6 bases). Trimming stripped 6 bases from V and 8 bases from J, with 8 bases between. The CDR3 is made up of 12 amino acids. This CDR3 reads CASSAGDSPLHF. The CDR3 region has the DNA TGTGCCAGCAGCGCAGGGGATTCACCCCTCCACTTT.

J is TRBJ2-2 and V is TRBV9; possibly TRBD2 for D (6 bases). Germline V gene lookup returns CDR1 SGDLS and CDR2 YYNGEE. V lost 6 bases, J lost 4 bases, and 13 bases lay in between. CDR3 length equals 14 residues. The CDR3: CASNSGDATGELFF. Written as DNA, the CDR3 is TGTGCCAGCAACTCGGGGGACGCCACCGGGGAGCTGTTTTTT.

This rearrangement joins TRBV18 to TRBJ2-3, with a possible D match to TRBD1 (6 bases). CDR1 and CDR2 from the germline V gene are KGHSH and LQKENI. V lost 4 bases and J 4 bases, leaving 12 bases between the germline ends. The CDR3 consists of 14 residues. The CDR3 spells CASSLRGRADTQYF. The CDR3 nucleotides read TGTGCCAGCTCACTCAGGGGTAGGGCAGATACGCAGTATTTT.

The rearrangement links TRBV18 to TRBJ2-7; D might be TRBD2 (5 bases). Germline CDR1 KGHSH, CDR2 LQKENI. CDR3 length equals 15 residues. Trimming cost V 3 bases and J 6 bases, with 18 bases left between them. CDR3 region: CASSPSTSAEGEQYF. The CDR3, as DNA: TGTGCCAGCTCACCCAGCACCAGTGCAGAGGGCGAGCAGTACTTC.

The chain couples TRBV7-6 to TRBJ1-2; D gene ambiguous. From germline, CDR1 is SGHVS and CDR2 FNYEAQ. V lost 6 bases to trimming and J lost 3 bases, with 14 bases between them. This CDR3 is 14 amino acids long. In DNA, the CDR3 is TGTGCCAGCAGTCCAAACGTGGGCGACTATGGCTACACCTTC. This encodes CASSPNVGDYGYTF.

This clone was counted a single time. The V call is TRBV6-5, the J call TRBJ2-5; perhaps TRBD2 as D (6 bases). The CDR3 length is 13 residues. In germline, CDR1 is MNHEY, CDR2 SVGAGI. V lost 4 bases and J lost 7, with 13 bases in between. This chain's CDR3 is CASSSGLRSTQYF. As DNA, the CDR3 is TGTGCCAGCAGTTCTGGACTACGATCGACCCAGTACTTC.

The gene calls are TRBV2 and TRBJ2-1; D is unclear. This CDR3 region has 13 residues. Germline CDR1 and CDR2: SNHLY and FYNNEI. Between the trimmed V and J ends, which lost 9 bases and 0 bases, there was a span of 9 bases. CDR3 residues: CASEQSSYNEQFF. The CDR3 DNA reads as TGTGCCAGTGAACAGAGCTCCTACAATGAGCAGTTCTTC. Full variable domain (missing parts from reference TRBV2 and TRBJ2-1): EPEVTQTPSHQVTQMGQEVILRCVPISNHLYFYWYRQILGQKVEFLVSFYNNEISEKSEIFDDQFSVERPDGSNFTLKIRSTKLEDSAMYFCASEQSSYNEQFFGPGTRLTVL.

CDR3 loop: CATSVLRSGANVLTF. The CDR3 bases are TGTGCCACCAGTGTTCTACGCTCTGGGGCCAACGTCCTGACTTTC. The chain uses TRBV24-1 and TRBJ2-6; D is undetermined. V lost 5 bases and J lost 0, with 7 bases in between. The CDR3 spans 15 residues. Germline loops: CDR1 KGHDR, CDR2 SFDVKD.

The chain recombines TRBV7-9 with TRBJ2-7; 7 nucleotides agree with TRBD2. The J segment lost 5 bases and the V segment lost 5 bases, leaving 12 bases of the junction unmatched. The CDR3 length is 15 residues. Per the germline V gene, CDR1 is SEHNR and CDR2 is FQNEAQ (reference sequence). The CDR3 DNA reads as TGTGCCAGCAGCACCGGAAACCTAGCGGAGGACGAGCAGTACTTC. Protein product: CASSTGNLAEDEQYF.

Note on this clone: In the same sample, other DNA sequences code for this CDR3. The CDR3 region has the DNA TGCGCCAGCAGCCAAGAGGGGGCACAGAACACTGAAGCTTTCTTT. This gives the protein CASSQEGAQNTEAFF. The chain combines TRBV4-1 with TRBJ1-1; possibly TRBD1 for D (6 bases). V was cut by 0 bases and J by 1 base, with 9 bases left in between. Germline loops: CDR1 MGHRA, CDR2 YSYEKL. This CDR3 has 15 residues.

The chain uses TRBV6-5 and TRBJ2-7; D gene unclear. The CDR3 runs to 11 residues. Germline CDR1 and CDR2: MNHEY and SVGAGI. Deletions cut 8 bases from V and 2 bases from J, with 7 bases between. CDR3 residues: CASVNTYEQYF. The CDR3 DNA reads TGTGCCAGCGTCAACACCTACGAGCAGTACTTC.

The chain links TRBV6-5 to TRBJ2-7; D remains ambiguous. Trimming shortened V by 4 bases and J by 6 bases, and 7 bases separated the two germline ends. CDR3 length equals 11 residues. In germline, CDR1 is MNHEY, CDR2 SVGAGI. The CDR3 protein is CASSSVSEQYF. CDR3 DNA sequence: TGTGCCAGCAGTTCCGTGTCCGAGCAGTACTTC.

This chain connects TRBV19 to TRBJ2-5; tentative D call: TRBD2 (6 bases). V was shortened by 3 bases and J by 3 bases, with 14 bases between the two germline ends. This CDR3 has 15 residues. CDR1 LNHDA and CDR2 SQIVND come from the germline V gene (reference sequence). DNA for the CDR3: TGTGCCAGTAGTATTTCGGGGGACGGGAAAGAGACCCAGTACTTC. Its translation: CASSISGDGKETQYF.

The chain uses TRBV11-3 and TRBJ2-2; the D gene is possibly TRBD1 (6 bases). The CDR3 is 20 amino acids. The germline gives CDR1 SGHNT, CDR2 YENEEA. V gave up 0 bases and J gave up 5 bases, with 25 bases separating them. CDR3 region: CASSLDRVTVQGGRTGELFF. The CDR3 coding sequence is TGTGCCAGCAGCTTAGATAGGGTGACGGTACAGGGCGGTCGAACCGGGGAGCTGTTTTTT.